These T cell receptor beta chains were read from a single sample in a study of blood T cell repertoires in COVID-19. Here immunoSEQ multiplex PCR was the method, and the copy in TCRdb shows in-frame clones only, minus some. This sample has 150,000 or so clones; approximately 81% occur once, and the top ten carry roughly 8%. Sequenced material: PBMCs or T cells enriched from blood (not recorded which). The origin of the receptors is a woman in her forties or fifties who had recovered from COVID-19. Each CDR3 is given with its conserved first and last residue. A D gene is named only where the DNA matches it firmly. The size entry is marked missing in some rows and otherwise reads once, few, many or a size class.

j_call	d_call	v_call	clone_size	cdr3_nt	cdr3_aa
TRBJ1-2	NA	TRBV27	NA	TGTGCCAGCAGATCCCCGGGTAACTATGGCTACACCTTC	CASRSPGNYGYTF
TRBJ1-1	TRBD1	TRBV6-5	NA	TGTGCCAGCGGGACAGTTAGAGCTTTCTTT	CASGTVRAFF
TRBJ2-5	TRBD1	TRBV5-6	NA	TGTGCCAGCAGCACGGTAGACAGGGTCCGAGGGACCCAGTACTTC	CASSTVDRVRGTQYF
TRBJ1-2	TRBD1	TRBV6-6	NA	TGTGCCAGCAGTCCCCGACAGGGCAAGGGAGCTAACTATGGCTACACCTTC	CASSPRQGKGANYGYTF
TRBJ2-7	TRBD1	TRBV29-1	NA	TGCAGCGCGGGACAGGGGTCCTACGAGCAGTACTTC	CSAGQGSYEQYF
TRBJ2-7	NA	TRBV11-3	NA	TGTGCCAGCAGCTTAGATTTGAGGTACGAGCAGTACTTC	CASSLDLRYEQYF
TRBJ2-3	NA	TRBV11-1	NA	TGTGCCAGCAGCTTGGGGGCAGGGAACACAGATACGCAGTATTTT	CASSLGAGNTDTQYF
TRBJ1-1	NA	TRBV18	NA	TGTGCCAGCTCACCACAGGAGGGAGTGAACACTGAAGCTTTCTTT	CASSPQEGVNTEAFF
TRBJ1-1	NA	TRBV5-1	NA	TGCGCCAGCAGCGTGGATCCTATGAACACTGAAGCTTTCTTT	CASSVDPMNTEAFF
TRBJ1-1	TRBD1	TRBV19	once	TGTGCCAGCGACAGGGGTCGATCAGCTTTCTTT	CASDRGRSAFF
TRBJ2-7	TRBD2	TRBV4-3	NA	TGCGCCAGCAGCCAAGATCCCGGACTAGCGGGAGCCGAGCAGTACTTC	CASSQDPGLAGAEQYF
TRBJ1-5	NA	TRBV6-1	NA	TGTGCCAGCAGTGAAGGTCAGGTAATTAATCAGCCCCAGCATTTT	CASSEGQVINQPQHF
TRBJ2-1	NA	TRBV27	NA	TGTGCCAGCAGTCTCTACAGGGGGGGAAACAATGAGCAGTTCTTC	CASSLYRGGNNEQFF
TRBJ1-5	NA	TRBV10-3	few	TGTGCCATCAGTGAGTCCGTAGGGGGCAATCAGCCCCAGCATTTT	CAISESVGGNQPQHF
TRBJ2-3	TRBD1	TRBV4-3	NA	TGCGCCAGCAGCCGCGAGACAGGGCATCCAGATACGCAGTATTTT	CASSRETGHPDTQYF
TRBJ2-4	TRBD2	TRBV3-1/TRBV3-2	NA	TGTGCCAGCAGCCAAGTACCCCGGGGGGGCCTTAACATTCAGTACTTC	CASSQVPRGGLNIQYF
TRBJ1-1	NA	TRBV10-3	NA	TGTGCCATCAGTGTGCAACCAGGGGTTACTGAAGCTTTCTTT	CAISVQPGVTEAFF
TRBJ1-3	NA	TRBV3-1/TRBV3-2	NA	TGTGCCAGCGCTAGGGCGGGCGGGGCTGCCTCTGGAAACACCATATATTTT	CASARAGGAASGNTIYF
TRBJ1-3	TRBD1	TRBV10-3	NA	TGTGCCATCAGCGAACAGGGGGGGCCTGGAAACACCATATATTTT	CAISEQGGPGNTIYF
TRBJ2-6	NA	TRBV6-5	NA	TGTGCCAGCCTTTCTGGGGCCAACGTCCTGACTTTC	CASLSGANVLTF
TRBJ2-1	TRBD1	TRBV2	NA	TGTGCCAGCAGTACCCGACAGGGTCTTAATGAGCAGTTCTTC	CASSTRQGLNEQFF
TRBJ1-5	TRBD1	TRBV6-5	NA	TGTGCCAGCAGCCCGGACAGGGTGTCGTATCAGCCCCAGCATTTT	CASSPDRVSYQPQHF
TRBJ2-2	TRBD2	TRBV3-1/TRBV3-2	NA	TGTGCCAGCAGCCAACCCAGCGGGGCGAACACCGGGGAGCTGTTTTTT	CASSQPSGANTGELFF
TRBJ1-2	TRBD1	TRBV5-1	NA	TGCGCCAGCAGCTCAACAGGGGATGACTATGGCTACACCTTC	CASSSTGDDYGYTF
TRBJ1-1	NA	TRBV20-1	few	TGCAGTGCTAGTTGGGGCCCTCTGGGAGCTTTCTTT	CSASWGPLGAFF
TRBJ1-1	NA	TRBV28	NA	TGTGCCAGCAGGGAGGACGGGACTGAAGCTTTCTTT	CASREDGTEAFF
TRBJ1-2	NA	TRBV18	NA	TGTGCCAGCTCACCCGGGGACTATGGCTACACCTTC	CASSPGDYGYTF
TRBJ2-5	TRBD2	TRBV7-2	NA	TGTGCCAGCAGCTTAGGGCGGACTAGCGGGGGGAGGGAGACCCAGTACTTC	CASSLGRTSGGRETQYF
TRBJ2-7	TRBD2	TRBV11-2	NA	TGTGCCAGCAGCTTAGGACGGGAGGGCCTCCACGAGCAGTACTTC	CASSLGREGLHEQYF
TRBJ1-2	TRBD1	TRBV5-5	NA	TGTGCCAGCAGCTTACAGGGGGCGTTTAACTATGGCTACACCTTC	CASSLQGAFNYGYTF
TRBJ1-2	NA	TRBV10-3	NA	TGTGCCATCCGGCCAGGAGGGGACTATGGCTACACCTTC	CAIRPGGDYGYTF
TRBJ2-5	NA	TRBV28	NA	TGTGCCAGCAGTCCCGAGGAGGCGGGGCGAGAGACCCAGTACTTC	CASSPEEAGRETQYF
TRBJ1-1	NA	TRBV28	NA	TGTGCCACATTGACTGGTGGGGGGATGAACACTGAAGCTTTCTTT	CATLTGGGMNTEAFF
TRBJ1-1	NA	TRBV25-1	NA	TGTGCCAGCAGGACATTTGAAAACACTGAAGCTTTCTTT	CASRTFENTEAFF
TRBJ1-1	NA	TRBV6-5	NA	TGTGCCAGCAGTTACTCAGGAGAGCTCAACACTGAAGCTTTCTTT	CASSYSGELNTEAFF
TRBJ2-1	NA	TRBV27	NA	TGTGCCAGCAGCCGCGATAGCGGCCGGGATGAGCAGTTCTTC	CASSRDSGRDEQFF
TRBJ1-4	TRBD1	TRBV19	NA	TGTGCCAGTCGTGACCGGGACAGGGACAATGAAAAACTGTTTTTT	CASRDRDRDNEKLFF
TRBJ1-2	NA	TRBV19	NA	TGTGCCAGTAGTATAGCGGTGGGCACTGCAAATGGCTACACCTTC	CASSIAVGTANGYTF
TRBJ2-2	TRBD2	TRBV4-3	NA	TGCGCCAGCAGCCAAGGGCGGGAGAGCGGGGAGCTGTTTTTT	CASSQGRESGELFF
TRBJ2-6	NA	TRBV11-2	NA	TGTGCCAGCAGTCTATCTGGGGCCAACGTCCTGACTTTC	CASSLSGANVLTF
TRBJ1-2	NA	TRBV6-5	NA	TGTGCCAGCACAGCGTGGGTGGATGGCTACACCTTC	CASTAWVDGYTF
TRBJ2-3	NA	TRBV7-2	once	TGTGCCAGCAGCTGGACACTAAGGGCAGATACGCAGTATTTT	CASSWTLRADTQYF
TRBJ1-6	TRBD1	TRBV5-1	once	TGCGCCAGCAGCTCACAGGGGTCGAAGTCACCCCTCCACTTT	CASSSQGSKSPLHF
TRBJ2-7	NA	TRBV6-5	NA	TGTGCCAGCAGTTCGGGGTACTCCTACGAGCAGTACTTC	CASSSGYSYEQYF
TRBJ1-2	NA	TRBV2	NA	TGTGCCAGCAGTGACAGGGCGCTAATTGGCTACACCTTC	CASSDRALIGYTF
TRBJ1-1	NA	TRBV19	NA	TGTGCCAGTATCAGGCCAGGGGTGACTCAGGGCACTGAAGCTTTCTTT	CASIRPGVTQGTEAFF
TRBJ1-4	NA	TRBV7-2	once	TGTGCCAGCAGCTCAGGGATCTCACCTAATGAAAAACTGTTTTTT	CASSSGISPNEKLFF
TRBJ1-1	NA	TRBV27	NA	TGTGCCAGCAGTTTAAATTGGGCGAACACTGAAGCTTTCTTT	CASSLNWANTEAFF
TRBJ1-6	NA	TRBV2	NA	TGTGCCAGCAGTGTTGGGGGGAATTCACCCCTCCACTTT	CASSVGGNSPLHF
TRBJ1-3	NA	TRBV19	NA	TGTGCCACCGGACAGTTCTCTGGAAACACCATATATTTT	CATGQFSGNTIYF
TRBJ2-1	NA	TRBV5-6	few	TGTGCCAGCAGCTTGGGACACTCCTACAATGAGCAGTTCTTC	CASSLGHSYNEQFF
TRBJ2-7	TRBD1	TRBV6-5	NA	TGTGCCAGCAGTCCGGGACAGGGGACCTCCTACGAGCAGTACTTC	CASSPGQGTSYEQYF
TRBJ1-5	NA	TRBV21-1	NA	TGTGCCAGCAGCAATTGCGTTGCCATCTCACCCACCGAGATCAATCAGCCCCAGCATTTT	CASSNCVAISPTEINQPQHF
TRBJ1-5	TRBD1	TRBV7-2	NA	TGTGCCAGCAGCTTAGAACAGGGGAATCAGCCCCAGCATTTT	CASSLEQGNQPQHF
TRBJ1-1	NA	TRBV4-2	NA	TGTGCCAGCAGCCGCGACAGTTACCAGAACACTGAAGCTTTCTTT	CASSRDSYQNTEAFF
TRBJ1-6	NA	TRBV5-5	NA	TGTGCCAGCAGCTTGGGGGGGCTTGGTTCACCCCTCCACTTT	CASSLGGLGSPLHF
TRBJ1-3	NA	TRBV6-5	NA	TGTGCCAGCAGCCCCTCACGGAGCTCTGGAAACACCATATATTTT	CASSPSRSSGNTIYF